This entry lists 2 T cell receptor beta chains sequenced from one sample in a study of cytomegalovirus exposure and HLA in healthy donors (dated by TCRdb to the late 2010s). Library generation was performed with the immunoSEQ multiplex PCR assay. For the multiplex PCR, a mixture combining 60 forward primers for TCR Vbeta segments and 13 reverse primers for TCR Jbeta segments was used. Imported from immuneACCESS, the table was reduced by TCRdb to in-frame sequences with V and J called. These copies leave out some clones; in studies compared against another copy, an unresolved V gene accounts for under half, and the cause of the remainder is not known. The table for this sample lists more than 150,000 clones; approximately 79% of them were counted only once. Together, the top ten hold 6.3% of the sample. Sequencing was done on a sample of PBMCs. The receptors derive from a middle-aged man in good health and CMV-seropositive.

The chain joins TRBV5-1 to TRBJ2-7; D is perhaps TRBD1 (6 bases). Trimming stripped 4 bases from V and 0 bases from J, with 14 bases between. CDR1 and CDR2 (germline): SGHRS, YFSETQ. The CDR3 is made up of 15 amino acids. The CDR3 loop is CASSPKQGHSYEQYF. As DNA, the CDR3 is TGCGCCAGCAGCCCGAAACAGGGCCACTCCTACGAGCAGTACTTC.

J is TRBJ2-3 and V is TRBV6-4; 14 bases are a match to TRBD2. V lost 7 bases, J lost 4 bases, and 7 bases stayed unmatched. Germline V gene lookup returns CDR1 MRHNA and CDR2 SNTAGT. This CDR3 is built from 16 residues. In nucleotides, the CDR3 is TGTGCCAGCACCGCGACTAGCGGGGGGGCGGCAGATACGCAGTATTTT. Its translation: CASTATSGGAADTQYF.